One T cell receptor (beta chain) is described in this entry. Clones were read by immunoSEQ multiplex PCR, and TCRdb kept only the in-frame ones, dropping some. In the table there are about 220,000 clones, 60% to 85% of which are singletons. The CDR3 is 15 residues long. The V gene's germline CDR1 is MNHEY and CDR2 SMNVEV (reference sequence). The V and J ends lost 7 bases and 6 bases respectively, with 18 bases between them. The entry originates in a study of blood T cell repertoires in COVID-19. Across the study: Researchers got acute and convalescent COVID-19 samples from the United States, Italy and Spain.

The chain uses TRBV27 and TRBJ2-2; D possibly corresponds to TRBD1 (5 bases). Sequencing was done on a sample of peripheral blood. The receptor comes from a woman in her 70s with acute or convalescent COVID-19. The CDR3 bases are TGTGCCAGCACCACAGACAGACTGAAACCCGGGGAGCTGTTTTTT. Translating gives CASTTDRLKPGELFF.